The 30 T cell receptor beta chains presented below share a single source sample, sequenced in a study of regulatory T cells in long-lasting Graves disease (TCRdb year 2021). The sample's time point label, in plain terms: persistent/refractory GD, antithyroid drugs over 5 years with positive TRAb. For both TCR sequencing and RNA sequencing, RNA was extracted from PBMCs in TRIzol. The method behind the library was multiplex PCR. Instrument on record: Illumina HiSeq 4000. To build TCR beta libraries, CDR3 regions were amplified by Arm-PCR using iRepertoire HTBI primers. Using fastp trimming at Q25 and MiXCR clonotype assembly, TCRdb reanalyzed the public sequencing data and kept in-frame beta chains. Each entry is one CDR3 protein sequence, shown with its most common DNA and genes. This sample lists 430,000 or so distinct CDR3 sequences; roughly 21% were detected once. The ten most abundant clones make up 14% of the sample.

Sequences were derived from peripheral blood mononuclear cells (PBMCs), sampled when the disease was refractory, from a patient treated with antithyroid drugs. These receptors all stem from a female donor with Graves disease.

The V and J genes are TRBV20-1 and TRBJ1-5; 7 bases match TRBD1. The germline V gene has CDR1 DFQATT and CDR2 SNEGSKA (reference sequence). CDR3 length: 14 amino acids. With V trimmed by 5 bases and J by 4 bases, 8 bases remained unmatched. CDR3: CSAATGTVNQPQHF. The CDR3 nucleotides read TGCAGTGCTGCCACCGGGACAGTAAATCAGCCCCAGCATTTT.

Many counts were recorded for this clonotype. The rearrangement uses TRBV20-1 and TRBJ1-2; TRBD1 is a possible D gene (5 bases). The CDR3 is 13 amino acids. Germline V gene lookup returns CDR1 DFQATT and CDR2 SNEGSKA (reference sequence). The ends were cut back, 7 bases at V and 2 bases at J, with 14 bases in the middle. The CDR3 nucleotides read TGCAGTGTGAGAGGGACGGCAAACTATGGCTACACCTTC. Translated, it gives CSVRGTANYGYTF.

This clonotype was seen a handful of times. The DNA of the CDR3 is TGTGCCAGCAGCTTTACAGGGAACACCGGGGAGCTGTTTTTT. Amino acid sequence: CASSFTGNTGELFF. The chain employs TRBV5-4 and TRBJ2-2, with D possibly being TRBD1 (5 bases). From germline, CDR1 is SGHNT and CDR2 YYREEE (reference sequence). Trimming removed 2 bases from V and 1 base from J, with 6 bases in between. The CDR3 sequence is 14 residues long.

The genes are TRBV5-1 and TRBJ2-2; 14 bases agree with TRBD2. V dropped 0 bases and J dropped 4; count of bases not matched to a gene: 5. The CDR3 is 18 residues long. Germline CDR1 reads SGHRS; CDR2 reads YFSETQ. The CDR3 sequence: CASSLAGTSGRTTGELFF. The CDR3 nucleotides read TGCGCCAGCAGCTTGGCGGGGACTAGCGGGAGAACCACCGGGGAGCTGTTTTTT.

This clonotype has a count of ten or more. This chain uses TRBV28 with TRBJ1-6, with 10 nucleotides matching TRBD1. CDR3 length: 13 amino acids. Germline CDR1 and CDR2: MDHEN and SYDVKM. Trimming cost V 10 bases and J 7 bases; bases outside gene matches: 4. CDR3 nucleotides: TGTGCCACCCGGGGACAGGGGAATTCACCCCTCCACTTT. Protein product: CATRGQGNSPLHF.

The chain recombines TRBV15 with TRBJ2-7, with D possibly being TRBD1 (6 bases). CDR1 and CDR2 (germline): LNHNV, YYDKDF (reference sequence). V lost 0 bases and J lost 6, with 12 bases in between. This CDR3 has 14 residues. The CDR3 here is CATSRDAAGVEQYF. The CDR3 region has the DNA TGTGCCACCAGCAGAGATGCGGCAGGGGTCGAGCAGTACTTC. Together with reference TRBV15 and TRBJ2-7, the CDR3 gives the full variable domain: DAMVIQNPRYQVTQFGKPVTLSCSQTLNHNVMYWYQQKSSQAPKLLFHYYDKDFNNEADTPDNFQSRRPNTSFCFLDIRSPGLGDTAMYLCATSRDAAGVEQYFGPGTRLTVT.

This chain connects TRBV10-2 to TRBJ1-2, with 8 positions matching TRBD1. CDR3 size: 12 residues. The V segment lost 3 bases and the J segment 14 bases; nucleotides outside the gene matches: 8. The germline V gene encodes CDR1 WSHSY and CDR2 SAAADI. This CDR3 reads CASSDPDREGTF. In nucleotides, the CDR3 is TGCGCCAGCAGTGACCCGGACAGGGAGGGAACCTTC.

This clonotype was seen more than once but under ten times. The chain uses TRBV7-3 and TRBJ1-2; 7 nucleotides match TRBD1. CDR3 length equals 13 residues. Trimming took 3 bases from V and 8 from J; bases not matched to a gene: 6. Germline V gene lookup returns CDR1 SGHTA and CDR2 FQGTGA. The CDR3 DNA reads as TGTGCCAGCAGCTTGAGGGGGACAGAGGGCTACACCTTC. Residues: CASSLRGTEGYTF.

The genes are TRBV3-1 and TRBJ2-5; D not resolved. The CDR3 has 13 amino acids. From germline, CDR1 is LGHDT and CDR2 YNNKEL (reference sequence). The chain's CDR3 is CVSVPRSQETQYF. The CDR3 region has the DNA TGTGTCTCAGTTCCCCGGTCCCAAGAGACCCAGTACTTC.

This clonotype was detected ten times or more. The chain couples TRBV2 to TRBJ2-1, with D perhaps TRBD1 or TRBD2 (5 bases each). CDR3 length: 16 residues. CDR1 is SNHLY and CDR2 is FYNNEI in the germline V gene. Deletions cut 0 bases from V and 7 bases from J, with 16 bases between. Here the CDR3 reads CASSEAKGTGRNEQFF. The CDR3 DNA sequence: TGTGCCAGCAGTGAAGCCAAGGGGACCGGCCGGAATGAGCAGTTCTTC.

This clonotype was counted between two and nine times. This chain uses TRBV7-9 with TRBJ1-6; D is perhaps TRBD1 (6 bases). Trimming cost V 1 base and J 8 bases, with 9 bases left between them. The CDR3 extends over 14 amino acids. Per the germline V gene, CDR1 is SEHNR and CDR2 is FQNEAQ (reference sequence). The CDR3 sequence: CASSLGGGHSPLHF. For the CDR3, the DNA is TGTGCCAGCAGCTTAGGGGGGGGCCATTCACCCCTCCACTTT.

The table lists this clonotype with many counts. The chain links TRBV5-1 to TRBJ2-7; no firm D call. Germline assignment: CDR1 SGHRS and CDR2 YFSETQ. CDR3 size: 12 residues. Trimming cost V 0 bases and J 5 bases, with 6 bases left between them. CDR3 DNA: TGCGCCAGCAGCTTGGGGTTGCACGAGCAGTACTTC. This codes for CASSLGLHEQYF.

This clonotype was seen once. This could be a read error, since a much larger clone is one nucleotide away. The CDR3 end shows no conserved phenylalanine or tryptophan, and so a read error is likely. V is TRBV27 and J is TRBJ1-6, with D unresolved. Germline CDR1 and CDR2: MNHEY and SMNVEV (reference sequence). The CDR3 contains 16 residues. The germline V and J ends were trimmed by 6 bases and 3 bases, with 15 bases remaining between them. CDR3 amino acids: CASSRILGSYNSPLHL. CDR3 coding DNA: TGTGCCAGCAGCCGAATCCTGGGAAGCTATAATTCACCCCTCCACCTT.

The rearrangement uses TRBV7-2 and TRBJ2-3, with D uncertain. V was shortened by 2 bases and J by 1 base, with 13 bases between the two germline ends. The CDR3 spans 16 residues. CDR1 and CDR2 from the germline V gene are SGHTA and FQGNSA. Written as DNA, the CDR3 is TGTGCCAGCAGCTTACAAGCGAATGCAGGCACAGATACGCAGTATTTT. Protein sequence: CASSLQANAGTDTQYF. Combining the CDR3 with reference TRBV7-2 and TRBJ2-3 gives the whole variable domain GAGVSQSPSNKVTEKGKDVELRCDPISGHTALYWYRQSLGQGLEFLIYFQGNSAPDKSGLPSDRFSAERTGGSVSTLTIQRTQQEDSAVYLCASSLQANAGTDTQYFGPGTRLTVL.

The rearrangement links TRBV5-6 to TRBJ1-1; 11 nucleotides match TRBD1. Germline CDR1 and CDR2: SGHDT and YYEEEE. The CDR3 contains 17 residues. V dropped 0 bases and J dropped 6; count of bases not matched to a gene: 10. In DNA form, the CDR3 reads TGTGCCAGCAGCTTGGGTTGGACAGGGGGCCCAGCCCCTGAAGCTTTCTTT. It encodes CASSLGWTGGPAPEAFF.

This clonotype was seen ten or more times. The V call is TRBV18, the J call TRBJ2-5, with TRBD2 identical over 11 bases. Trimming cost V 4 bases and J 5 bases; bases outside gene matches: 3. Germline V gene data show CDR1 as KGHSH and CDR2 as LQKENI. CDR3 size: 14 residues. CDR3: CASSHGTSGETQYF. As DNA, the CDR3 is TGTGCCAGCTCACACGGGACTAGCGGCGAGACCCAGTACTTC.

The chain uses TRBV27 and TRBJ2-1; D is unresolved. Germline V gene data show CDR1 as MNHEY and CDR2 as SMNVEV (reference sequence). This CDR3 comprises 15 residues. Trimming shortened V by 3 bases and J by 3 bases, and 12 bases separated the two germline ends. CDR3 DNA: TGTGCCAGCAGTTTGGGCCAGCGACTCTACAATGAGCAGTTCTTC. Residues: CASSLGQRLYNEQFF.

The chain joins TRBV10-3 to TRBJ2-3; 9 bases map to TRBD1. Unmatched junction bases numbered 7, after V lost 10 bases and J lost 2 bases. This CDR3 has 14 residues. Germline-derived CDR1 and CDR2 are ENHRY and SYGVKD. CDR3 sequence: CASKPQGATDTQYF. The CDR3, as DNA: TGTGCCAGCAAGCCACAGGGGGCCACAGATACGCAGTATTTT.

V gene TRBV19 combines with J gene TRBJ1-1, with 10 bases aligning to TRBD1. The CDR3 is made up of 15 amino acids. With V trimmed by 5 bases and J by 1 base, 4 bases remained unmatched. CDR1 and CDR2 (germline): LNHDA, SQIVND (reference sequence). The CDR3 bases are TGTGCCAGTAGTTATAGGGACAGGGGGAACACTGAAGCTTTCTTT. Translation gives CASSYRDRGNTEAFF.

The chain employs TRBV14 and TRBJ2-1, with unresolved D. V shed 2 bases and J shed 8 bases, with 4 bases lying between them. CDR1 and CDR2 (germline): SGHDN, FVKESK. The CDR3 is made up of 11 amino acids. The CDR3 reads CASSQFYEQFF. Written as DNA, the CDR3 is TGTGCCAGCAGCCAATTTTATGAGCAGTTCTTC.

The CDR3 sequence: CASGLTTSGTDSGNTIYF. The CDR3 nucleotides are TGTGCTAGTGGTCTGACAACCTCCGGGACGGACTCTGGAAACACCATATATTTT. The chain is built from TRBV12-5 and TRBJ1-3, with D maybe TRBD1 (5 bases). Trimming shortened V by 5 bases and J by 0 bases, and 20 bases separated the two germline ends. This CDR3 spans 18 amino acids. Per the germline V gene, CDR1 is LGHNT and CDR2 is FRNRAP.

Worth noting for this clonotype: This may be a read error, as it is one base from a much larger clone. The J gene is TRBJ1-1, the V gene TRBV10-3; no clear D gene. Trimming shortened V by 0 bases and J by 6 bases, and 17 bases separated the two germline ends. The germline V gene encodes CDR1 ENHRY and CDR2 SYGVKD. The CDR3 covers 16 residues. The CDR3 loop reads CAISESYTGGGAEAFF. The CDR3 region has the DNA TGTGCCATCAGTGAGTCGTACACCGGCGGTGGAGCTGAAGCTTTCTTT.

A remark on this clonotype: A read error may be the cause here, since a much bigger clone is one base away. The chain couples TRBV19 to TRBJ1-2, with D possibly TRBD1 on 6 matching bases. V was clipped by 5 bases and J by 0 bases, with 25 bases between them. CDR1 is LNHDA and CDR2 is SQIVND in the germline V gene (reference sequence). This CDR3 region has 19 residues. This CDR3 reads CASSYEFLLYREPNYGYTF. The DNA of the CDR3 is TGTGCCAGTAGTTACGAATTTCTCCTCTACAGGGAACCTAACTATGGCTACACCTTC.

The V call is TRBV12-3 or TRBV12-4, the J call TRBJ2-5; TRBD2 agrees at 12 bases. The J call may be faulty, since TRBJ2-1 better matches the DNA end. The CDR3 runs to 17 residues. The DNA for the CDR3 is TGTGCCAGCAGTTTGCCTAGCGGGAGGGCCACAGCCCCTGAGCAGTTCTTC. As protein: CASSLPSGRATAPEQFF.

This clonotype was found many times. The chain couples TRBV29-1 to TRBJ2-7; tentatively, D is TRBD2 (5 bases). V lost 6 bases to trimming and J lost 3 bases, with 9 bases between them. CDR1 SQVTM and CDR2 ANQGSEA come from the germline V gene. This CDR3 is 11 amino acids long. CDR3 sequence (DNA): TGCAGCGTGACCGGGAACTACGAGCAGTACTTC. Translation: CSVTGNYEQYF.

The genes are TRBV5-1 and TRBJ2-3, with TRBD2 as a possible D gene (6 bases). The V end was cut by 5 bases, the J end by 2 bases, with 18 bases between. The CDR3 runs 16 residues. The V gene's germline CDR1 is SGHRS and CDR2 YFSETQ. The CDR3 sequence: CASRYLSGVNTDTQYF. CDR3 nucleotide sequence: TGCGCCAGCAGATACCTTAGCGGAGTGAACACAGATACGCAGTATTTT. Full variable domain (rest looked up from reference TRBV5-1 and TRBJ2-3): KAGVTQTPRYLIKTRGQQVTLSCSPISGHRSVSWYQQTPGQGLQFLFEYFSETQRNKGNFPGRFSGRQFSNSRSEMNVSTLELGDSALYLCASRYLSGVNTDTQYFGPGTRLTVL.

CDR3 protein: CASSVGQGAREQFF. The CDR3 DNA is TGTGCCAGCAGTGTGGGACAGGGGGCGCGTGAGCAGTTCTTC. The chain recombines TRBV25-1 with TRBJ2-1; 12 bases map to TRBD1. CDR1 is MGHDK and CDR2 is SYGVNS in the germline V gene. V lost 4 bases, J lost 9 bases, and 4 bases stayed unmatched. CDR3 length equals 14 residues.

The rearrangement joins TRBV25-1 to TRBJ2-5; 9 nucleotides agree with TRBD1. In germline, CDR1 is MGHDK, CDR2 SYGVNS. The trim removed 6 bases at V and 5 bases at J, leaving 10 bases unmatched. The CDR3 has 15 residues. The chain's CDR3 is CASSNPGQGLETQYF. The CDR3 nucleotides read TGTGCCAGCAGCAACCCGGGACAGGGCTTGGAGACCCAGTACTTC.

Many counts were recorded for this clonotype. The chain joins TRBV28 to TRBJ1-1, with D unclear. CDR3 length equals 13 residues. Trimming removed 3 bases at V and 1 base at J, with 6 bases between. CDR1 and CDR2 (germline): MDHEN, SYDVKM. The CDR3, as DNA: TGTGCCAGCAGTTTTTTTAAGAACACTGAAGCTTTCTTT. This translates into CASSFFKNTEAFF.

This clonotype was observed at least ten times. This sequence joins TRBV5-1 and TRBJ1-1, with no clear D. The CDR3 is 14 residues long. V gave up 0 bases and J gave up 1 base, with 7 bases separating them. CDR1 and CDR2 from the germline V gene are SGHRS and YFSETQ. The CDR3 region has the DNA TGCGCCAGCAGCTTGGTCTTTGAGAACACTGAAGCTTTCTTT. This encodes CASSLVFENTEAFF.